This T cell receptor beta chain derives from a study of CD8 T cells in Susac syndrome. Study observations and caveats: The study's TCR sequencing and HLA analysis drew on a certain number of individuals. That number was acknowledged as relatively small.

This clonotype was seen just once. Its cognate antigen is unknown. With random hexamers, roughly 0.45 to 1 ug RNA was reverse transcribed. The method of amplification for TCR beta CDR3 was immunoSEQ multiplex PCR, covering 54 Vbeta and 13 Jbeta. TCRdb reprocessed the immunoSEQ multiplex PCR reads with MiXCR, giving one entry per CDR3 protein. Of 200,000 or so distinct CDR3 sequences listed, roughly 94% are singletons. Source material: CD8+ T cells from PBMCs. The sequence was collected from a human donor with Susac syndrome.

For the CDR3, the DNA is TGTGCCAGCAGCCACACCGAGGGTGAAGCTTTCTTT. Amino acids: CASSHTEGEAFF. The chain joins TRBV5-4 to TRBJ1-1; D remains ambiguous. The CDR3 sequence is 12 residues long. Looked up from germline, CDR1 is SGHNT and CDR2 is YYREEE (reference sequence). V shed 4 bases and J shed 7 bases, with 11 bases lying between them.